The next 9 T cell receptor beta chains were all read from a single sample in a study of cytomegalovirus exposure and HLA in healthy donors. The study ran its PCR with 60 Vbeta and 13 Jbeta primers. Data came from immunoSEQ multiplex PCR; TCRdb stores just in-frame clones and leaves some out. The sample includes about 150,000 clones, around 70% of them seen just once. The sample consisted of PBMCs. The origin of the receptors is a man aged 25-45 years in good health and CMV-seronegative.

The CDR3 DNA sequence: TGCGCCAGCAGCCAAGCCCTCGTGGGGGGTGCCTATGGCTACACCTTC. Residues: CASSQALVGGAYGYTF. V and J are TRBV4-3 and TRBJ1-2; a possible D gene is TRBD1 (5 bases). Germline V gene lookup returns CDR1 LGHNA and CDR2 YSLEER. The length of the CDR3 is 16 residues. Trimming left V 1 base short and J 4 bases short, with 16 bases between.

V is TRBV4-1 and J is TRBJ2-1, with 7 bases lining up with TRBD1. Germline V gene lookup returns CDR1 MGHRA and CDR2 YSYEKL. The CDR3 runs 15 residues. Germline trimming cut 1 base from V and 4 bases from J; bases unmatched to any gene: 4. Here the CDR3 DNA reads TGCGCCAGCAGCCAAGGTGGGACAGAGTACAATGAGCAGTTCTTC. Its protein product is CASSQGGTEYNEQFF.

The rearrangement links TRBV19 to TRBJ2-3; the D is unclear. Trimming pared 5 bases from V and 5 bases from J, leaving 14 bases between. This CDR3 is 14 amino acids long. In germline, CDR1 is LNHDA, CDR2 SQIVND (reference sequence). The CDR3 sequence is CASSSSPVVDTQYF. CDR3 nucleotides: TGTGCCAGTAGTTCAAGCCCTGTGGTAGATACGCAGTATTTT.

V usage is TRBV19 and J usage is TRBJ1-5; D is perhaps TRBD1 (6 bases). The V end lost 6 bases, the J end lost 4 bases, and 10 bases lay between the germline ends. CDR1 LNHDA and CDR2 SQIVND come from the germline V gene (reference sequence). The CDR3 spans 13 residues. The CDR3: CASSQGPNQPQHF. The CDR3 DNA sequence: TGTGCCAGTAGCCAGGGGCCGAATCAGCCCCAGCATTTT. Full variable domain (remainder filled in from reference TRBV19 and TRBJ1-5): DGGITQSPKYLFRKEGQNVTLSCEQNLNHDAMYWYRQDPGQGLRLIYYSQIVNDFQKGDIAEGYSVSREKKESFPLTVTSAQKNPTAFYLCASSQGPNQPQHFGDGTRLSIL.

This clone was seen only a few times. The gene calls are TRBV5-4 and TRBJ2-1, with a possible D match to TRBD1 (6 bases). The germline V gene encodes CDR1 SGHNT and CDR2 YYREEE (reference sequence). This CDR3 spans 15 amino acids. V lost 2 bases and J 8 bases, leaving 17 bases between the germline ends. In DNA, the CDR3 is TGTGCCAGCAGCTTCGGGACACCTGTGCGGGATGAGCAGTTCTTC. It encodes CASSFGTPVRDEQFF.

This chain connects TRBV7-9 to TRBJ2-3, with D maybe TRBD1 (5 bases). Germline CDR1 SEHNR, CDR2 FQNEAQ (reference sequence). Trimming removed 4 bases from V and 1 base from J, with 9 bases in between. There are 14 residues in the CDR3. In DNA form, the CDR3 reads TGTGCCAGCAGCTCGACACAGGGCACAGATACGCAGTATTTT. Translating it yields CASSSTQGTDTQYF.

This chain connects TRBV5-1 to TRBJ2-7, with 12 bases lining up with TRBD2. Germline lookup yields CDR1 SGHRS and CDR2 YFSETQ. This CDR3 spans 15 amino acids. V was pared by 0 bases and J by 7 bases, with 5 bases of the junction left unmatched. The CDR3 here is CASSLEASGGGEQYF. CDR3 DNA: TGCGCCAGCAGCTTGGAGGCTAGCGGGGGGGGAGAGCAGTACTTC.

The chain carries TRBV9 and TRBJ2-1; 9 nucleotides align to TRBD2. V trimming: 0 bases; J trimming: 9 bases; junction bases outside the gene matches: 7. Germline values: CDR1 SGDLS, CDR2 YYNGEE. This CDR3 is built from 15 residues. CDR3 in amino acids: CASSVGGSGGGEQFF. CDR3 DNA: TGTGCCAGCAGCGTAGGGGGTAGCGGGGGCGGTGAGCAGTTCTTC.

The CDR3 reads CASRGGVNSGNTIYF. The CDR3 nucleotides are TGTGCCAGCAGGGGAGGGGTTAACTCTGGAAACACCATATATTTT. The chain uses TRBV6-1 and TRBJ1-3; D may be TRBD1 (5 bases). Germline V CDR1 and CDR2: MNHNS, SASEGT. The CDR3 is 15 amino acids. V was shortened by 6 bases and J by 0 bases, with 12 bases between the two germline ends.